The 10 T cell receptor beta chains given below trace back to one sample, sequenced in a study of T cells in Graves' hyperthyroidism and ophthalmopathy. The CDR3 regions of TCR beta were amplified from RNA transcripts. The TCR CDR3 first-round RT-PCR relied on the HTBI primer set. TCRdb reanalysed the multiplex PCR reads using MiXCR and keeps one entry per CDR3 protein. Of approximately 410,000 distinct CDR3 sequences detected, about 15% appear once; the ten largest clones hold around 13%. Sequencing was performed on blood. These receptors all stem from a man aged 18 to 29 with Graves' ophthalmopathy.

The chain has TRBV6-1 and TRBJ1-1; 11 bases match TRBD1. The CDR3 is 15 amino acids. Germline V gene data show CDR1 as MNHNS and CDR2 as SASEGT. V lost 7 bases to trimming and J lost 1 base; unmatched junction nucleotides: 5. The chain's CDR3 is CASTGTGGGNTEAFF. Written as DNA, the CDR3 is TGTGCCAGCACGGGGACAGGGGGGGGGAACACTGAAGCTTTCTTT.

V and J are TRBV5-6 and TRBJ2-5; D perhaps matches TRBD2 (5 bases). Germline loops: CDR1 SGHDT, CDR2 YYEEEE. The CDR3 is made up of 13 amino acids. V was cut by 3 bases and J by 0 bases, with 6 bases left in between. In DNA, the CDR3 is TGTGCCAGCAGCTGGGAGTACCAAGAGACCCAGTACTTC. Translated, it gives CASSWEYQETQYF.

This clonotype was seen at least ten times. The chain combines TRBV2 with TRBJ1-1; no reliable D call. Between the trimmed V and J ends, which lost 3 bases and 6 bases, there was a span of 8 bases. This CDR3 is 12 amino acids long. Germline V CDR1 and CDR2: SNHLY, FYNNEI. CDR3 in DNA: TGTGCCAGCAGTGAGGGAGTCGCTGAAGCTTTCTTT. Its translation is CASSEGVAEAFF.

This clonotype was observed a handful of times. V is TRBV6-1 and J is TRBJ1-2; D remains ambiguous. V was pared by 8 bases and J by 8 bases, with 24 bases between. This CDR3 is built from 15 residues. CDR1 and CDR2 (germline): MNHNS, SASEGT. CDR3 sequence reads: CASSPTPWFLGGYTF. CDR3 bases: TGTGCCAGCTCACCGACCCCGTGGTTTCTGGGGGGCTACACCTTC.

In this sample, this clonotype turned up a few times. The rearrangement joins TRBV10-3 to TRBJ2-3, with a tentative D call TRBD1 (6 bases). Trimming removed 7 bases at V and 5 bases at J, with 7 bases between. This CDR3 region has 11 residues. Germline lookup yields CDR1 ENHRY and CDR2 SYGVKD. CDR3 DNA sequence: TGTGCCATCAAACAGGGAGATACGCAGTATTTT. Encoded protein: CAIKQGDTQYF.

This clonotype was seen ten or more times. The rearrangement joins TRBV20-1 to TRBJ1-2; TRBD1 is a possible D gene (5 bases). The CDR3 runs to 12 residues. Trimming removed 1 base from V and 8 bases from J, with 11 bases in between. Germline lookup yields CDR1 DFQATT and CDR2 SNEGSKA (reference sequence). The CDR3 region has the DNA TGCAGTGCTAGAGTGGGGCCGGGGGGCTACACCTTC. It translates to CSARVGPGGYTF.

This clonotype has only a few counts. An end of the junction does not agree with germline; a read error may underlie this. V gene TRBV3-1 combines with J gene TRBJ1-3, with D uncertain. This CDR3 comprises 15 residues. CDR1 and CDR2 (germline): LGHDT, YNNKEL (reference sequence). CDR3 residues: CASSQGWDSGNTIYF. CDR3 sequence (DNA): TGTGCCAGCAGTCAAGGCTGGGACTCTGGAAACACCATATATTTT.

This clonotype was picked up many times. The chain combines TRBV9 with TRBJ2-1, with a tentative D call TRBD2 (5 bases). The length of the CDR3 is 16 residues. Trimming took 6 bases from V and 0 from J, leaving 16 bases between them. Germline-derived CDR1 and CDR2 are SGDLS and YYNGEE. CDR3 DNA: TGTGCCAGCACCCCTGGCGGGTCCAGCTCCTACAATGAGCAGTTCTTC. This sequence encodes CASTPGGSSSYNEQFF. The variable domain in full, with the rest retrieved from reference TRBV9 and TRBJ2-1, is DSGVTQTPKHLITATGQRVTLRCSPRSGDLSVYWYQQSLDQGLQFLIQYYNGEERAKGNILERFSAQQFPDLHSELNLSSLELGDSALYFCASTPGGSSSYNEQFFGPGTRLTVL.

The sample holds many counts of this clonotype. This chain connects TRBV11-2 to TRBJ1-1; a possible D gene is TRBD1 (5 bases). The CDR3 is 16 amino acids. V was trimmed by 2 bases and J by 0 bases, leaving 13 bases between them. From germline, CDR1 is SGHAT and CDR2 FQNNGV. This CDR3 is CASSLIQGPMNTEAFF. The CDR3 DNA reads TGTGCCAGCAGCTTAATCCAGGGTCCCATGAACACTGAAGCTTTCTTT.

The J gene is TRBJ1-4, the V gene TRBV20-1; 9 nucleotides align to TRBD1. J was trimmed by 3 bases and V by 3 bases; bases with no gene match: 2. Per the germline V gene, CDR1 is DFQATT and CDR2 is SNEGSKA (reference sequence). The length of the CDR3 is 14 residues. CDR3 sequence reads: CSASGTGSNEKLFF. The DNA of the CDR3 is TGCAGTGCTAGCGGGACAGGGTCTAATGAAAAACTGTTTTTT.